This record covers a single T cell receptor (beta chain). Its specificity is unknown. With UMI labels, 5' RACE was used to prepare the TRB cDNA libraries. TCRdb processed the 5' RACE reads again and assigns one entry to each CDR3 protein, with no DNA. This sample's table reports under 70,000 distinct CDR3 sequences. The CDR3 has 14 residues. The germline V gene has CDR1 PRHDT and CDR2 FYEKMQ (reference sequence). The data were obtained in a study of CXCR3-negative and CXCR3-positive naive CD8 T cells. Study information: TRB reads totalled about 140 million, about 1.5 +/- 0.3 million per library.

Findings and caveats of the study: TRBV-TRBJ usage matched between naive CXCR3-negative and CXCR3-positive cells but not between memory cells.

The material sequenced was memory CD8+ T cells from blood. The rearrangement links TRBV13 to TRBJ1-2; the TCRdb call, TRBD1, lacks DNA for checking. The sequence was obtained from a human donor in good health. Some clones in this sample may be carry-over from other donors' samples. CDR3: CASSPQGGLYGYTF.